The rows below give T cell receptor beta chains drawn from one sample of a study of CD8 T cells in ankylosing spondylitis. TCRdb used MiXCR to reprocess the 5' RACE reads, holding one entry per CDR3 protein. The sample records around 770,000 distinct CDR3 sequences, about 20% being singletons. The specimen sequenced was blood, either unsorted or a sorted T cell fraction (not recorded which). The receptor source for this set is a male donor with ankylosing spondylitis. CDR3s include the opening cysteine and the closing phenylalanine or tryptophan. Some rows mark clone size as missing; the rest say once, few, many or name a class of expanded clone.

j_call clone_size v_call cdr3_aa
TRBJ2-7 . TRBV5-1 CASSWTDSNYEQYF
TRBJ2-7 few TRBV20-1 CSVDREGYEQYF
TRBJ1-2 once TRBV20-1 CSARKRGTDYGYTF
TRBJ2-7 . TRBV20-1 CSARGLAQSSYEQYF
TRBJ1-1 . TRBV6-1 CASSDFDNGQVNTEAFF
TRBJ2-1 few TRBV29-1 CSVVGWSSPNEQFF
TRBJ2-2 . TRBV2 CASRAGQADFTGELFF
TRBJ2-7 few TRBV7-9 CASSLSRQGPRADEQYF
TRBJ2-5 few TRBV9 CASSPGGLREETQYF
TRBJ2-2 few TRBV5-1 CASSWEFRGLGELFF
TRBJ2-5 . TRBV7-2 CASSLEDRARETQYF
TRBJ2-7 . TRBV4-1 CASSQESGQAPYEQYF
TRBJ2-2 . TRBV6-2/TRBV6-3 CASSYGAYRGGELFF
TRBJ1-6 few TRBV5-1 CASTPTGEDSPLHF
TRBJ2-5 . TRBV5-1 CASGAQGSQETQYF
TRBJ2-7 . TRBV7-8 CASSLVAVNEARVQYF
TRBJ2-7 . TRBV29-1 CSVVGDPSGEQYF
TRBJ1-6 . TRBV4-2 CASSQGGGFAPLHF
TRBJ2-2 few TRBV3-1 CASSQRGDGELFF
TRBJ1-1 few TRBV5-1 CASSFGQGQGEAFF
TRBJ1-2 . TRBV5-1 CASSLEAGTYGYTF
TRBJ2-1 few TRBV12-3/TRBV12-4 CAILGTSGSNEQFF
TRBJ2-7 . TRBV5-1 CASSLVLGSESYEQYF
TRBJ1-6 few TRBV20-1 CSARITGGANSPLHF
TRBJ1-6 . TRBV4-2 CASSQPDAGTYNSPLHF
TRBJ2-4 few TRBV6-1 CASSTGTTKAKNIQYF
TRBJ2-2 . TRBV3-1 CASSQGGVGTGELFF
TRBJ2-6 . TRBV24-1 CATGDPGANVLTF
TRBJ1-4 few TRBV6-5 CASSYGGEKLFF
TRBJ2-7 few TRBV6-5 CASSYSALGTEQYF
TRBJ2-1 few TRBV5-6 CASSLELEGDMNEQFF
TRBJ2-7 few TRBV3-1 CASSTPSGRPYEQYF
TRBJ2-3 . TRBV7-9 CASTPQGLDTQYF
TRBJ1-5 few TRBV27 CASSLSTGSNQPQHF
TRBJ2-1 many TRBV12-3/TRBV12-4 CASSFSVNEQFF
TRBJ2-7 few TRBV30 CACGTGTGGNEQYF
TRBJ1-4 few TRBV11-2 CASSPETRGTNEKLFF
TRBJ1-3 few TRBV20-1 CSARDVPGPKRNTIYF
TRBJ2-7 . TRBV29-1 CSVAGLPGTYEQYF
TRBJ2-5 . TRBV12-3/TRBV12-4 CASSPTTGGVPNRETQYF
TRBJ2-7 . TRBV4-2 CASSQGQPGAYEQYF
TRBJ2-1 few TRBV27 CASSPRLAGNSYNEQFF